This TCR beta chain was sequenced during a study of T cell repertoires in cytomegalovirus infection. TCRdb re-called the reads with MiXCR, one entry per CDR3 protein. The sample lists about 220,000 distinct CDR3 sequences, approximately 38% occurring once. This clonotype has just a few counts. Its target is unknown. CDR1 SQVTM and CDR2 ANQGSEA come from the germline V gene. This CDR3 contains 16 residues. Trimming shortened V by 5 bases and J by 0 bases, and 14 bases separated the two germline ends. The sample in question was CD8+ T cells from cultured PBMCs, obtained from culture after CMV antigen stimulation. This chain uses TRBV29-1 with TRBJ2-6; unclear D gene. This receptor was taken from a human donor in good health (CMV status not recorded). Some clones in this sample may be carry-over from other donors' samples. The CDR3 sequence: CSVQERVSSGANVLTF. The CDR3 bases are TGCAGCGTTCAGGAGAGAGTCTCCTCTGGGGCCAACGTCCTGACTTTC.